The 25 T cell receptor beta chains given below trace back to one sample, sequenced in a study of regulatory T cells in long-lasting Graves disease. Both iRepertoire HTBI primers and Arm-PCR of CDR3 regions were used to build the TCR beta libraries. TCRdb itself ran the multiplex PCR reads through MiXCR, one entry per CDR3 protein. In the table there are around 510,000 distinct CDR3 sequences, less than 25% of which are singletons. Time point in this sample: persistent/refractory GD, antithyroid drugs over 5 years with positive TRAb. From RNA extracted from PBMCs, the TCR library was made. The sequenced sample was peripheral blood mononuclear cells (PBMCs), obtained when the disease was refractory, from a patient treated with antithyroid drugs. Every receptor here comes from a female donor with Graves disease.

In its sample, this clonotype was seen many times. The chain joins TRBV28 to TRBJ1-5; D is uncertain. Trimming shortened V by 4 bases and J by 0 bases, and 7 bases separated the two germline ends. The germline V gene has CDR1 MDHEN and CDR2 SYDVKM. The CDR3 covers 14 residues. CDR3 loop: CASSWSNSNQPQHF. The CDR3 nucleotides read TGTGCCAGCAGTTGGTCAAATAGCAATCAGCCCCAGCATTTT.

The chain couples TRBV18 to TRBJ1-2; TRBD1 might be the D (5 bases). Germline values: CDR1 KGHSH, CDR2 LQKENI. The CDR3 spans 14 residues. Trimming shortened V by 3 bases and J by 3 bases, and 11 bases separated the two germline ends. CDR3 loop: CASSPSGGDYGYTF. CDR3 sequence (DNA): TGTGCCAGCTCACCGTCGGGGGGAGACTATGGCTACACCTTC.

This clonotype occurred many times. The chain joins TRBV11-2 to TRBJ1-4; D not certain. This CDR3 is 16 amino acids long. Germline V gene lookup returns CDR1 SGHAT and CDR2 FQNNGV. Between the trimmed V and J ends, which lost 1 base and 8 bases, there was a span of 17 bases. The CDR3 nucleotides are TGTGCCAGCAGCTTAGGCAGGCCGTCCTTGAGGGAAAAACTGTTTTTT. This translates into CASSLGRPSLREKLFF.

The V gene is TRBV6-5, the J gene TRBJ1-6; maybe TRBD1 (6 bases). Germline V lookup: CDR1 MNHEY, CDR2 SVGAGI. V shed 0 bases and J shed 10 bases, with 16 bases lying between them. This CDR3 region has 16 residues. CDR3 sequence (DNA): TGTGCCAGCAGTTACTCTCCGGCAGGGGTAATATCACCCCTCCACTTT. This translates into CASSYSPAGVISPLHF.

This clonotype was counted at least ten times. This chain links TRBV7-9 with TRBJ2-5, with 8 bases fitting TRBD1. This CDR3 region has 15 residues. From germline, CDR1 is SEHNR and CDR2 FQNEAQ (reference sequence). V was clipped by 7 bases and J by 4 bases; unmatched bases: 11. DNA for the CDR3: TGTGCCAGCATCGCGACAGGGGCAGTCGGAGAGACCCAGTACTTC. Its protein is CASIATGAVGETQYF. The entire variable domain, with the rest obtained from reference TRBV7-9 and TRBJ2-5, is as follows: DTGVSQNPRHKITKRGQNVTFRCDPISEHNRLYWYRQTLGQGPEFLTYFQNEAQLEKSRLLSDRFSAERPKGSFSTLEIQRTEQGDSAMYLCASIATGAVGETQYFGPGTRLLVL.

CDR3: CASSAGFLYEQYF. The DNA of the CDR3 is TGTGCCAGCAGTGCAGGGTTTCTCTACGAGCAGTACTTC. The V and J genes are TRBV6-1 and TRBJ2-7, with D possibly TRBD1 on 5 matching bases. Looked up from germline, CDR1 is MNHNS and CDR2 is SASEGT. This CDR3 comprises 13 residues. V was clipped by 4 bases and J by 3 bases, with 10 bases between them.

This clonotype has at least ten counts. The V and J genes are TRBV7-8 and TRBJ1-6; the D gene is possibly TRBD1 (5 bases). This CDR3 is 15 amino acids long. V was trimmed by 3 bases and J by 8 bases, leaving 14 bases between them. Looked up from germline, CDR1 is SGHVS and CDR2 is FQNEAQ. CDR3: CASSFNTRGDSPLHF. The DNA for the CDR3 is TGTGCCAGCAGCTTTAACACGAGGGGAGATTCACCCCTCCACTTT.

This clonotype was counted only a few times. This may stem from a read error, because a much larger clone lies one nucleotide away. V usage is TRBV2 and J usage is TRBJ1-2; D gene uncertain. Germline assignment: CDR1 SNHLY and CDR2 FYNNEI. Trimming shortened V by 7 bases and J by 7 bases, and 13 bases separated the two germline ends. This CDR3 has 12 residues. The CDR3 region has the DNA TGTGCCAGCATCCCAGACTACTGTGGCTACACCTTC. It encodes CASIPDYCGYTF.

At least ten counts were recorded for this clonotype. CDR3 protein: CASSPRVPPLHF. CDR3 bases: TGTGCCAGCAGTCCCAGGGTGCCACCCCTCCACTTT. The J gene is TRBJ1-6, the V gene TRBV28, with a weak D call TRBD1 (5 bases). Germline loops: CDR1 MDHEN, CDR2 SYDVKM. CDR3 size: 12 residues. Trimming pared 5 bases from V and 11 bases from J, leaving 10 bases between. The full variable domain, with the rest looked up from reference TRBV28 and TRBJ1-6, is DVKVTQSSRYLVKRTGEKVFLECVQDMDHENMFWYRQDPGLGLRLIYFSYDVKMKEKGDIPEGYSVSREKKERFSLILESASTNQTSMYLCASSPRVPPLHFGNGTRLTVT.

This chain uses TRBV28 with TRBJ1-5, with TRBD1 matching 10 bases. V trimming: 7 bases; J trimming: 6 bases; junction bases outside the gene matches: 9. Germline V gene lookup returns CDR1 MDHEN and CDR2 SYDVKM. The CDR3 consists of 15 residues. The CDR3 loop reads CASKHGTGDFQPQHF. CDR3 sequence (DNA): TGTGCCAGCAAACACGGGACAGGGGACTTTCAGCCCCAGCATTTT.

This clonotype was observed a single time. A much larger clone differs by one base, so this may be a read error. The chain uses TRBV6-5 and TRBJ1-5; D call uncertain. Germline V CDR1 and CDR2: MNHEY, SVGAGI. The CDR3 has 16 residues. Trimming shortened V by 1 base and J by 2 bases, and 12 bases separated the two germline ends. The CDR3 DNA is TGTGCCAGCAGTTACTACAAGGCGGGAGGCAATCAGCCCCAGCATTTT. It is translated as CASSYYKAGGNQPQHF.

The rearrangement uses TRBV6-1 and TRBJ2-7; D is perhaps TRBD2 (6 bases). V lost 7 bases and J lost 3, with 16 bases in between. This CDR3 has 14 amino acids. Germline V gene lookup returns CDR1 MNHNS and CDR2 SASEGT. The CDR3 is CASNPSGAYYEQYF. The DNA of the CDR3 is TGTGCCAGCAACCCCTCGGGAGCTTACTACGAGCAGTACTTC.

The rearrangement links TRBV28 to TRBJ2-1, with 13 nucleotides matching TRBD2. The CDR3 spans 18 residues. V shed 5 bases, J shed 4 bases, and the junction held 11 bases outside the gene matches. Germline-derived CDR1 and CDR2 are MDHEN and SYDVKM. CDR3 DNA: TGTGCCAGCAGTGGGGGACTAGCGGGATCAGCACCTTACAATGAGCAGTTCTTC. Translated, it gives CASSGGLAGSAPYNEQFF.

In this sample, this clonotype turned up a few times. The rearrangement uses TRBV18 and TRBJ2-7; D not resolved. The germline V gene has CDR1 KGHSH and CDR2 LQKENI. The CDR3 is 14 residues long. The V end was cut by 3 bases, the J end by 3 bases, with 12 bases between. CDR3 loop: CASSPQTSDYEQYF. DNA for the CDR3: TGTGCCAGCTCACCCCAGACCAGCGACTACGAGCAGTACTTC.

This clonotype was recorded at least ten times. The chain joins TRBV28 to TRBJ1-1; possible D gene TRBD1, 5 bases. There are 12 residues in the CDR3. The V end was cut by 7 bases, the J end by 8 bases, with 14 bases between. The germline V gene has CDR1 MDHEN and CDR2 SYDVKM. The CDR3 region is CASMVGTTEAFF. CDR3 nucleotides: TGTGCCAGCATGGTAGGGACTACCGAAGCTTTCTTT.

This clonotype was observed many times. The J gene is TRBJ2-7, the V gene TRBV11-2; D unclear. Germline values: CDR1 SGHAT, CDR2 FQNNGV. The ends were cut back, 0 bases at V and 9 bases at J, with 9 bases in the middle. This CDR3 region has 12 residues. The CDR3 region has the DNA TGTGCCAGCAGCTTAGACTCCACCCGGCAGTACTTC. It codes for CASSLDSTRQYF.

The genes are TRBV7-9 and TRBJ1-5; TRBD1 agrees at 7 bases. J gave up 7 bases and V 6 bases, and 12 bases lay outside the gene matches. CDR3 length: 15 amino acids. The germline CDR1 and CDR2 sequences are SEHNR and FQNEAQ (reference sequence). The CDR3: CASRPPGGEEQPQHF. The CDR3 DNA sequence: TGTGCCAGCAGGCCCCCAGGGGGGGAGGAACAGCCCCAGCATTTT.

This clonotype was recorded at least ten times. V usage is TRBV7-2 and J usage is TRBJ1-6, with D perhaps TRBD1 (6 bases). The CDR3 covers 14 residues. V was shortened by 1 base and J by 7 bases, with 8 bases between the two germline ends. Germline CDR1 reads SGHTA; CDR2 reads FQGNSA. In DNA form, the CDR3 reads TGTGCCAGCAGCTTAGACAGGGTCAATTCACCCCTCCACTTT. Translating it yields CASSLDRVNSPLHF.

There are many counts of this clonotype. The CDR3 nucleotides read TGTGCCAGAAGGACAGACCCTACGAACACCGGGGAGCTGTTTTTT. This codes for CARRTDPTNTGELFF. The rearrangement links TRBV28 to TRBJ2-2, with a possible D match to TRBD1 (6 bases). Germline CDR1 and CDR2: MDHEN and SYDVKM. V dropped 9 bases and J dropped 0 bases, with 14 bases sitting between them. The CDR3 covers 15 residues.

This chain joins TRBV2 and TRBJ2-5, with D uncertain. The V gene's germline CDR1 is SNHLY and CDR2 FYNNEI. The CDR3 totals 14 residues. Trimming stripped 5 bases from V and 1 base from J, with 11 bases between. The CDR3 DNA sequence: TGTGCCAGCAGTCCGGCCGCGGTCCAAGAGACCCAGTACTTC. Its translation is CASSPAAVQETQYF.

The CDR3 loop is CSAHTPEAFF. CDR3 DNA sequence: TGCAGCGCCCACACCCCCGAAGCTTTCTTT. The chain links TRBV29-1 to TRBJ1-1; D gene ambiguous. The germline V and J ends were trimmed by 7 bases and 8 bases, with 11 bases remaining between them. The V gene's germline CDR1 is SQVTM and CDR2 ANQGSEA. This CDR3 is 10 amino acids long.

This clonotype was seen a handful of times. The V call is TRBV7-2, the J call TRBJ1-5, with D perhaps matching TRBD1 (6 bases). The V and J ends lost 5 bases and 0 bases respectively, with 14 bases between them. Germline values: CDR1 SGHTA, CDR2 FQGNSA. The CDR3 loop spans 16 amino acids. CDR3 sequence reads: CASSDGTPYSNQPQHF. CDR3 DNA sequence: TGTGCCAGCAGCGACGGGACACCATATAGCAATCAGCCCCAGCATTTT.

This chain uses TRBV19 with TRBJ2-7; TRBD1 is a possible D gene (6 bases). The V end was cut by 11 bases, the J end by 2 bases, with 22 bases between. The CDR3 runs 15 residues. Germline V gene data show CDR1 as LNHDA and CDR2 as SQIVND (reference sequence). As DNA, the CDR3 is TGTGCCGGTACTGGGTCAAGGCAGGGGACCTACGAGCAGTACTTC. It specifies CAGTGSRQGTYEQYF.

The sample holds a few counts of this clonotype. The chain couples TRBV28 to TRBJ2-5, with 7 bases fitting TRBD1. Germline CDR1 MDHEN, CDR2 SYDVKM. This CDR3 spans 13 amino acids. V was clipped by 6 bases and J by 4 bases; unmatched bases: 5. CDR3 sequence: CASRGTGAETQYF. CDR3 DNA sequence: TGTGCCAGCAGGGGTACAGGGGCAGAGACCCAGTACTTC.

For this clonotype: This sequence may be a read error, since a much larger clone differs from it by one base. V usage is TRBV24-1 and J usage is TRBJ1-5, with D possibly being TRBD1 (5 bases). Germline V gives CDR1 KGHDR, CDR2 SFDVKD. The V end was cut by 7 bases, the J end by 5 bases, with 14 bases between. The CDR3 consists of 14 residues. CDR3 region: CATSCGGEDQPQHF. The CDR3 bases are TGTGCCACCAGCTGTGGGGGAGAAGATCAGCCCCAGCATTTT.